Reported below is one T cell receptor beta chain. Germline V gives CDR1 MNHEY, CDR2 SVGEGT. The CDR3 totals 11 residues. V lost 6 bases, J lost 5 bases, and 7 bases lay in between. Per the original methods: The assay estimated nucleated cells by amplifying reference gene primers. Sequencing used immunoSEQ multiplex PCR; TCRdb keeps in-frame clones, though not all of them. That table supplies the V and J calls and clone size; D and trimming were determined from the DNA. The table lists about 69,000 clones, nearly 90% of them singletons. The record originates from a study of blood T cell repertoires in COVID-19.

The receptor was isolated from a man aged 50 to 59 with acute or convalescent COVID-19. Sequenced material: peripheral blood. J is TRBJ1-2 and V is TRBV6-2 or TRBV6-3; no definite D call. This CDR3 is CASSPLYGYTF. For the CDR3, the DNA is TGTGCCAGCAGCCCACTTTATGGCTACACCTTC.